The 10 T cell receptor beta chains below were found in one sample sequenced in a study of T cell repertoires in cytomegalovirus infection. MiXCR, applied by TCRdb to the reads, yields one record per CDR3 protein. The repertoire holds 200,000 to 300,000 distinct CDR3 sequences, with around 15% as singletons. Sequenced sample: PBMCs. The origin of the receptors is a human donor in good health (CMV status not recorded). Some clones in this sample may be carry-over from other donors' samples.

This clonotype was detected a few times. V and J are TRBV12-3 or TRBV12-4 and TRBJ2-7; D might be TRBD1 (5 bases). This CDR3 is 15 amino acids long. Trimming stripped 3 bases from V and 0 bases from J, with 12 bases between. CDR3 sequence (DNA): TGTGCCAGCAGTTTTGGGGCCCGTTTCTCCTACGAGCAGTACTTC. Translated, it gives CASSFGARFSYEQYF.

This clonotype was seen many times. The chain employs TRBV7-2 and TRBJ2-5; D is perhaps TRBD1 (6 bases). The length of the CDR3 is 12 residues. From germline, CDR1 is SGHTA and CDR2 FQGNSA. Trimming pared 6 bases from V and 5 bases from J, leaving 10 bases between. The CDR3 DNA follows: TGTGCCAGCAGGAACCAGGGGGAGACCCAGTACTTC. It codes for CASRNQGETQYF.

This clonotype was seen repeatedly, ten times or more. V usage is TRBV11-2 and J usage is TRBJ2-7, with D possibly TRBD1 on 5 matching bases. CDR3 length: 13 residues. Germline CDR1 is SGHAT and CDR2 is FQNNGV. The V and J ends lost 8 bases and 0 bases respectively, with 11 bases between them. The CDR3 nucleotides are TGTGCCAGCTCAAAGGGGTTCTCCTACGAGCAGTACTTC. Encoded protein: CASSKGFSYEQYF.

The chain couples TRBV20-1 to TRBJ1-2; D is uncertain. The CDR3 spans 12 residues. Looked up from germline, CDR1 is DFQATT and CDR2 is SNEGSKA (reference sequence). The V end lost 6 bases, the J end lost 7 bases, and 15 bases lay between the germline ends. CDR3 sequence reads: CSAARAEGGYTF. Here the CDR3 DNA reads TGCAGTGCCGCGCGGGCAGAAGGTGGCTACACCTTC.

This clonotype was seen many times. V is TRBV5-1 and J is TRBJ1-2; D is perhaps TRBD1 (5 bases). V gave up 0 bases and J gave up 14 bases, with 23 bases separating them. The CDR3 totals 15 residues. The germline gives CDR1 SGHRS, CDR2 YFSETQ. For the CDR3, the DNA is TGCGCCAGCAGCTTGGACTCCGGGGCCTACGGCACGGGGACCTTC. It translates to CASSLDSGAYGTGTF.

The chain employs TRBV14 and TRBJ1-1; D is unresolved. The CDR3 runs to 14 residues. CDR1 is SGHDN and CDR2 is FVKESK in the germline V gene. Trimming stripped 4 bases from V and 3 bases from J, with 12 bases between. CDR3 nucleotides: TGTGCCAGCAGCCGTTACGGGGTTCACACTGAAGCTTTCTTT. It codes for CASSRYGVHTEAFF. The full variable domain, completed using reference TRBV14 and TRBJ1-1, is EAGVTQFPSHSVIEKGQTVTLRCDPISGHDNLYWYRRVMGKEIKFLLHFVKESKQDESGMPNNRFLAERTGGTYSTLKVQPAELEDSGVYFCASSRYGVHTEAFFGQGTRLTVV.

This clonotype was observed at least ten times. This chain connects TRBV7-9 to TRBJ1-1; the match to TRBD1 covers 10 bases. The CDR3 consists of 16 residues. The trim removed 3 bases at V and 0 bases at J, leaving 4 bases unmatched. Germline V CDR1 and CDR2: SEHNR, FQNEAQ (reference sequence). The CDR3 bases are TGTGCCAGCAGCTTGGACAGGGGGACCATGAACACTGAAGCTTTCTTT. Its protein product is CASSLDRGTMNTEAFF.

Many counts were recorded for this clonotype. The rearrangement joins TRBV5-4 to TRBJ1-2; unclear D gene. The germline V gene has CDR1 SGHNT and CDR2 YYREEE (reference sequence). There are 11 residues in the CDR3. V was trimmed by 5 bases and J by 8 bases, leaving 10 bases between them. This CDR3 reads CASSWVGGYTF. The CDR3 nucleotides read TGTGCCAGCAGTTGGGTAGGAGGCTACACCTTC.

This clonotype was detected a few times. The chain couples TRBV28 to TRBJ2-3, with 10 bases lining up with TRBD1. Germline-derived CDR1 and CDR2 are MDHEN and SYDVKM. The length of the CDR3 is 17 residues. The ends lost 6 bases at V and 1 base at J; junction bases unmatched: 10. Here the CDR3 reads CASSDTPGTGGTDTQYF. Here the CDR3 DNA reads TGTGCCAGCAGCGACACTCCCGGGACAGGGGGCACAGATACGCAGTATTTT.

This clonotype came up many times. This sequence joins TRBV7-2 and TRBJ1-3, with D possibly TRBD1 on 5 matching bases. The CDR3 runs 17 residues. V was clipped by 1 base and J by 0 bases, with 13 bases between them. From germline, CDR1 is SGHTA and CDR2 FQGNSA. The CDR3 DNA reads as TGTGCCAGCAGCTTAGGATGGGGGGATTCCTCTGGAAACACCATATATTTT. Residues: CASSLGWGDSSGNTIYF.